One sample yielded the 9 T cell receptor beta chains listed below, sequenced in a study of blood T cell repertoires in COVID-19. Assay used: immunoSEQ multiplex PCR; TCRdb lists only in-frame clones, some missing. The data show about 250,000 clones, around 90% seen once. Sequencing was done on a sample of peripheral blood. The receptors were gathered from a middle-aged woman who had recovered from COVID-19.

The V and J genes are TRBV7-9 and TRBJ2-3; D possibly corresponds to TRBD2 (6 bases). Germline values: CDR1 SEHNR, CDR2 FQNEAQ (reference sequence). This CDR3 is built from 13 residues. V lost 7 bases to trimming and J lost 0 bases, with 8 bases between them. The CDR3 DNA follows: TGTGCCAGCATGGCGGGGAGCACAGATACGCAGTATTTT. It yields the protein CASMAGSTDTQYF. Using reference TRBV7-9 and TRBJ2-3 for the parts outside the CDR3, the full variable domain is DTGVSQNPRHKITKRGQNVTFRCDPISEHNRLYWYRQTLGQGPEFLTYFQNEAQLEKSRLLSDRFSAERPKGSFSTLEIQRTEQGDSAMYLCASMAGSTDTQYFGPGTRLTVL.

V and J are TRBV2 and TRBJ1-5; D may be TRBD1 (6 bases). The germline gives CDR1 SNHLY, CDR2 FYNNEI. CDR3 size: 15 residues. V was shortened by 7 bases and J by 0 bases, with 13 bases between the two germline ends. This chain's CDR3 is CASKGDTHSNQPQHF. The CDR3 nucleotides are TGTGCCAGCAAAGGGGACACTCATAGCAATCAGCCCCAGCATTTT.

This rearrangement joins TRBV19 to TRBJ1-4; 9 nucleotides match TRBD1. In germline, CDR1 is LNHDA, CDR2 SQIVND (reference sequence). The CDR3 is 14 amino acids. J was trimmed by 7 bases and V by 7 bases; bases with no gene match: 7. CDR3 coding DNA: TGTGCCAGTAAACAACAGGGGGCGGGTGAAAAACTGTTTTTT. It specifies CASKQQGAGEKLFF.

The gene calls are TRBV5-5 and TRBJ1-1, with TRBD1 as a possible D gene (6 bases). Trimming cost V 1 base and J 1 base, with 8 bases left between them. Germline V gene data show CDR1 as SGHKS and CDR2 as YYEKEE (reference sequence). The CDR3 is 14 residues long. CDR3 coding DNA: TGTGCCAGCAGCTTGCTGACAGGGAACACTGAAGCTTTCTTT. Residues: CASSLLTGNTEAFF.

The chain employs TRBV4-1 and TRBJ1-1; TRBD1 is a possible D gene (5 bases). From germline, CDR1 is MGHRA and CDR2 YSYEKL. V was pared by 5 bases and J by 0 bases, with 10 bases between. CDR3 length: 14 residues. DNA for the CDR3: TGCGCCAGCAGCTCCCGGGGGTTGAACACTGAAGCTTTCTTT. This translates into CASSSRGLNTEAFF.

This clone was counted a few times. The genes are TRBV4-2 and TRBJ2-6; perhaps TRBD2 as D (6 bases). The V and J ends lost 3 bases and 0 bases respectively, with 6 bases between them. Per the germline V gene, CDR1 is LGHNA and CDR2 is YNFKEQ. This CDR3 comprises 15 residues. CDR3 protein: CASSQEGSGANVLTF. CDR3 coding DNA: TGTGCCAGCAGCCAGGAGGGCTCTGGGGCCAACGTCCTGACTTTC.

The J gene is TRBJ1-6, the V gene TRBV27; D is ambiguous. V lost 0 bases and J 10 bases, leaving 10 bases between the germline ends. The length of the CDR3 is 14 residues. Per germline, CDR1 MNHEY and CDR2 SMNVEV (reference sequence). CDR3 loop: CASSLSGRSSPLHF. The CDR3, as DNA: TGTGCCAGCAGTTTATCGGGCAGATCATCACCCCTCCACTTT.

The CDR3 nucleotides read TGTGCCACCAGCAGAGATAGAAGCGGGAGGGCCATCGATGAGCAGTTCTTC. Residues: CATSRDRSGRAIDEQFF. This chain links TRBV15 with TRBJ2-1; 10 bases match TRBD2. The length of the CDR3 is 17 residues. V lost 0 bases and J lost 8; bases outside the gene matches: 10. Germline CDR1 and CDR2: LNHNV and YYDKDF (reference sequence).

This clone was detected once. CDR3 region: CATSRGTGEYEQYF. Written as DNA, the CDR3 is TGTGCCACCAGCAGGGGGACAGGGGAATACGAGCAGTACTTC. The rearrangement links TRBV15 to TRBJ2-7; 10 nucleotides agree with TRBD1. The CDR3 contains 14 residues. From germline, CDR1 is LNHNV and CDR2 YYDKDF (reference sequence). V dropped 3 bases and J dropped 4; count of bases not matched to a gene: 3.